The T cell receptor beta chain described here comes from a study of shared clonotypes between healthy human individuals. Study-level findings and limits: Genetic and exposure-history diversity was limited by the small donor number. Sampling covered blood only; tissue repertoires likely differ.

CD8 cells regarded as naive lacked CD45RO, were positively chosen for CCR7, and omitted terminally differentiated effector memory CD45RA+ cells. Original data processing: Junction-only immunoSEQ data arrived without quality scores, meaning filtering differed. Clones were read by immunoSEQ multiplex PCR, and TCRdb kept only the in-frame ones, dropping some. V, J and clone size are those of that table, while D and trimming were read from the DNA. The top ten hold 24% of the sample, which has more than 550,000 clones, around 90% seen once. A remark on this clone: The antigen remains undetermined.

Trimming stripped 0 bases from V and 7 bases from J, with 15 bases between. Germline V gene data show CDR1 as LNHNV and CDR2 as YYDKDF (reference sequence). This CDR3 is 15 amino acids long. The V gene is TRBV15, the J gene TRBJ2-5; a possible D gene is TRBD2 (6 bases). Sequencing input: naive CD8+ T cells sorted from blood. The TCR comes from a man aged 25-45 years in good health. CDR3 nucleotide sequence: TGTGCCACCAGCAGAGATGGAGGGGTTGCTGGGACCCAGTACTTC. It translates to CATSRDGGVAGTQYF.